This T cell receptor (beta chain) derives from a study of shared clonotypes between healthy human individuals. Clones were read by immunoSEQ multiplex PCR, and TCRdb kept only the in-frame ones, dropping some. The sample shows 400,000 to 600,000 clones, over 60% of them seen only once. The specimen sequenced was PBMCs. The sequence was obtained from a woman in her forties in good health. Some clones in this sample may be carry-over from other donors' samples.

This chain's CDR3 is CASSVGTSGSLGQETQYF. CDR3 coding DNA: TGTGCCAGCAGTGTCGGGACTAGCGGGAGTTTGGGCCAAGAGACCCAGTACTTC. V is TRBV25-1 and J is TRBJ2-5; 14 bases fit TRBD2. The germline gives CDR1 MGHDK, CDR2 SYGVNS. V was clipped by 4 bases and J by 1 base; unmatched bases: 8. The CDR3 runs to 18 residues.